The entry below describes one T cell receptor (beta chain). CDR1 and CDR2 (germline): MGHDK, SYGVNS. This CDR3 region has 17 residues. Losses at the gene ends were 5 bases for V and 5 bases for J; bases not matched to a gene: 11. The sample originates from a study of blood T cell repertoires in COVID-19. Study-wide context: Acute-phase and convalescent COVID-19 samples originated in the United States, Italy and Spain. PBMCs, B-cell-depleted T cells, or T cells were the source of the cDNA or gDNA that made up the material.

Original methodology: Reference gene primer amplification in the assay estimated nucleated cell counts. Sequenced by immunoSEQ multiplex PCR; TCRdb stores in-frame clones only, minus some. V, J and clone size are taken as reported in that table, and D and trimming were inferred from the DNA itself. The table lists more than 85,000 clones, over 65% of them singletons. The sequenced material came from peripheral blood. This receptor was taken from a woman of 80 years or more with acute or convalescent COVID-19. This rearrangement joins TRBV25-1 to TRBJ2-3, with 12 bases matching TRBD1. The CDR3 DNA follows: TGTGCCAGCAGTCCATCCGGGACAGGGGGCGGGAAAGATACGCAGTATTTT. Translating gives CASSPSGTGGGKDTQYF.